This T cell receptor beta chain was obtained from a study of T cells in narcolepsy. About the research overall: Enrolled donors included narcolepsy type 1 or type 2 patients and healthy controls.

The data were produced by immunoSEQ multiplex PCR, yet TCRdb's version contains in-frame clones alone and is incomplete. The table records 25,000 to 35,000 clones, over 80% of them present only once. Per germline, CDR1 LGHNA and CDR2 YSLEER. This CDR3 spans 15 amino acids. The J segment lost 0 bases and the V segment lost 4 bases, leaving 3 bases of the junction unmatched. On this clone itself: The antigen remains undetermined.

Whole-study results and caveats: Autoreactive HCRT-specific and TRIB2-specific clonotypes were marked in same-patient CSF-versus-blood CD4+ comparisons. Blood of same and different patients, but not healthy controls, reportedly held recurring autoreactive clonotypes.

This receptor was obtained from a human donor with narcolepsy. The V call is TRBV4-3, the J call TRBJ1-3; 7 positions agree with TRBD1. Sequencing used CD45RA- memory CD4+ T cells from PBMCs. CDR3 amino acids: CASSRDRVSGNTIYF. CDR3 nucleotide sequence: TGCGCCAGCAGCCGAGACAGGGTCTCTGGAAACACCATATATTTT.